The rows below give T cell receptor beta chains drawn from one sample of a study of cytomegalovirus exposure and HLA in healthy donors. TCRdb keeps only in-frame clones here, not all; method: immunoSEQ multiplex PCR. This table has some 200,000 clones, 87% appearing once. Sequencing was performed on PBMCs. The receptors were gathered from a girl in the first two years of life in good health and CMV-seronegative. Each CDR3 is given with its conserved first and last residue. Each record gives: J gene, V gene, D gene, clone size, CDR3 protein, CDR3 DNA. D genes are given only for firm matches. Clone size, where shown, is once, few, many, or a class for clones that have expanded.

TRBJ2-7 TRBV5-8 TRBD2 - CASSLNVGTSGPTPYEQYF TGTGCCAGCAGCTTGAACGTCGGGACTAGCGGGCCGACACCCTACGAGCAGTACTTC
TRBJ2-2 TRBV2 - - CASKAYENIGAGELFF TGTGCCAGCAAAGCTTACGAGAATATAGGGGCCGGGGAGCTGTTTTTT
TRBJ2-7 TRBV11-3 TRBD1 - CASSSPDRGHYEQYF TGTGCCAGCAGCTCCCCGGACAGGGGGCACTACGAGCAGTACTTC
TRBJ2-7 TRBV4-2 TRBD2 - CASSQRPLAGGSYEQYF TGTGCCAGCAGCCAACGACCACTAGCGGGGGGGAGCTACGAGCAGTACTTC
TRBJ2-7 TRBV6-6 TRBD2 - CASSYPPGGGTYEQYF TGTGCCAGCAGTTACCCACCGGGGGGGGGAACCTACGAGCAGTACTTC
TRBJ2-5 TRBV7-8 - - CASSGRASIRETQYF TGTGCCAGCAGCGGGCGGGCTAGCATTAGGGAGACCCAGTACTTC
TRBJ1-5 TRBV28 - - CASSDGGGVGNQPQHF TGTGCCAGCAGTGACGGGGGAGGGGTGGGGAATCAGCCCCAGCATTTT
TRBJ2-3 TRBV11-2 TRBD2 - CASSATSWDTQYF TGTGCCAGCAGCGCGACTAGCTGGGATACGCAGTATTTT
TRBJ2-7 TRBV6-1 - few CASSKGSGDQYF TGTGCCAGCAGTAAAGGGTCAGGGGATCAGTACTTC
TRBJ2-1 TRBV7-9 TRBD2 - CASSRILAGAINEQFF TGTGCCAGCAGCCGAATCCTAGCGGGGGCAATCAATGAGCAGTTCTTC
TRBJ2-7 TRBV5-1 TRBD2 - CASSTFLAEDEQYF TGCGCCAGCAGCACCTTCCTAGCGGAGGACGAGCAGTACTTC
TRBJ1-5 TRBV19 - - CASSMRRTLNQPQHF TGTGCCAGTAGTATGCGGAGGACCCTCAATCAGCCCCAGCATTTT
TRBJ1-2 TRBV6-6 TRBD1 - CASRTQGARGYTF TGTGCCAGCAGGACACAGGGGGCGCGGGGCTACACCTTC
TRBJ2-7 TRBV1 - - CTSSQGLAGGTGRYEQYF TGCACCAGCAGCCAGGGACTAGCGGGGGGTACAGGGCGCTACGAGCAGTACTTC
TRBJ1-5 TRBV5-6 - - CASSTVGSPNQPQHF TGTGCCAGCAGTACGGTAGGGAGTCCTAATCAGCCCCAGCATTTT
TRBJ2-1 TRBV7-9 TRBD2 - CASSLGIAGKSYNEQFF TGTGCCAGCAGCTTAGGTATAGCGGGGAAGTCCTACAATGAGCAGTTCTTC
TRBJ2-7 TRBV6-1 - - CASSEGGLYEQYF TGTGCCAGCAGTGAAGGCGGCCTATACGAGCAGTACTTC
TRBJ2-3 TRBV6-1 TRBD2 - CASSEAAGREPDTQYF TGTGCCAGCAGTGAAGCAGCCGGGAGGGAGCCAGATACGCAGTATTTT
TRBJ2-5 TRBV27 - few CASRLLRSGTPQETQYF TGTGCCAGCAGACTCCTAAGATCCGGGACACCTCAAGAGACCCAGTACTTC
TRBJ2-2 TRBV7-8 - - CASSTTVPASAGELFF TGTGCCAGCAGCACGACCGTTCCAGCGTCGGCCGGGGAGCTGTTTTTT
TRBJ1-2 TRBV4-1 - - CASSQEIQLHPYGYTF TGCGCCAGCAGCCAAGAGATACAGCTCCACCCCTATGGCTACACCTTC
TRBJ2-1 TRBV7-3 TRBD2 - CASSLGLASNEQFF TGTGCCAGCAGCTTAGGACTAGCGAGCAATGAGCAGTTCTTC
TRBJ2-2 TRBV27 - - CASSLRVADTGELFF TGTGCCAGCAGTTTGAGGGTAGCGGACACCGGGGAGCTGTTTTTT
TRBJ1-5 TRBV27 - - CASSWQGQGQPQHF TGTGCCAGCAGTTGGCAGGGGCAGGGACAGCCCCAGCATTTT
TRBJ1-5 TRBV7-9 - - CASSLDLQPQHF TGTGCCAGCAGCTTAGATCTCCAGCCCCAGCATTTT
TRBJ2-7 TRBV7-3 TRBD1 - CASSEGQYYEQYF TGTGCCAGCAGCGAGGGACAGTACTACGAGCAGTACTTC
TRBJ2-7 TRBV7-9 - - CASSAGHETSYEQYF TGTGCCAGCAGCGCAGGACATGAGACCTCCTACGAGCAGTACTTC
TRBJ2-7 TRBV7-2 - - CASSLARRYEQYF TGTGCCAGCAGCTTAGCGAGGAGGTACGAGCAGTACTTC
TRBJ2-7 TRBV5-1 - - CASKTRDKGSYEQYF TGCGCCAGCAAGACCAGGGACAAAGGTTCCTACGAGCAGTACTTC
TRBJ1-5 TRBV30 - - CAWSVIGWAVFRTQHF TGTGCCTGGAGTGTAATTGGCTGGGCAGTCTTCAGGACCCAGCATTTT
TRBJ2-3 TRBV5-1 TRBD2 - CASSWGLAGGPGTDTQYF TGCGCCAGCAGCTGGGGACTAGCGGGAGGGCCGGGTACAGATACGCAGTATTTT
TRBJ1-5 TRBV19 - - CASSIRAGGGNQPQHF TGTGCCAGTAGTATAAGGGCGGGGGGCGGCAATCAGCCCCAGCATTTT
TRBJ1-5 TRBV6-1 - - CASSARVDRYQPQHF TGTGCCAGCAGTGCTCGGGTGGATAGATATCAGCCCCAGCATTTT
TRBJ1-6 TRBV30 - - CAWCRDYLSYNSPLHF TGTGCCTGGTGCCGGGACTATCTTTCCTATAATTCACCCCTCCACTTT
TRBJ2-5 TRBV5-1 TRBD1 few CASSRGTGPQETQYF TGCGCCAGCAGCCGAGGGACAGGGCCTCAAGAGACCCAGTACTTC
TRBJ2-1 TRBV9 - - CASSATGSSYNEQFF TGTGCCAGCAGCGCCACAGGGAGCTCCTACAATGAGCAGTTCTTC
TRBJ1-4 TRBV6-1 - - CASRRTANNEKLFF TGTGCCAGCAGACGGACAGCAAATAATGAAAAACTGTTTTTT
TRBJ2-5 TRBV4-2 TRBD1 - CASSPSQGQGQETQYF TGTGCCAGCAGCCCAAGTCAAGGACAGGGGCAAGAGACCCAGTACTTC
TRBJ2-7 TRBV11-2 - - CASSLVALDKYEQYF TGTGCCAGCAGCTTAGTAGCCCTAGATAAGTACGAGCAGTACTTC
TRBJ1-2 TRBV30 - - CAWRGWAGNYGYTF TGTGCCTGGAGAGGGTGGGCAGGGAACTATGGCTACACCTTC
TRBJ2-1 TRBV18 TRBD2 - CASSPTSGGVNEQFF TGTGCCAGCTCACCAACTAGCGGGGGGGTTAATGAGCAGTTCTTC
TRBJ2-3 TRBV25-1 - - CASRYSSDTQYF TGTGCCAGCAGGTATTCTTCAGATACGCAGTATTTT
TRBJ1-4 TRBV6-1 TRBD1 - CASSITGATNEKLFF TGTGCCAGCAGTATTACAGGGGCAACTAATGAAAAACTGTTTTTT